The entry below describes one T cell receptor (beta chain). Its antigen is undetermined. The sample comes from a study of beta chain features in type 1 diabetes. Whole-study findings and limits: For TCRB rearrangement, an influence of HLA type remained unresolved here.

Expressed TCRB transcripts got sequenced, as all isolated RNA was reverse transcribed. TCRdb keeps only in-frame clones here, not all; method: immunoSEQ multiplex PCR. In the table there are about 270,000 clones, roughly 14% of which are singletons. A CD45RO/CCR7/CD25/CD127/CD95/CD27 panel sorted naive, central memory, regulatory and stem cell-like memory CD4+ cells. Germline V gives CDR1 LGHNT, CDR2 FRNRAP. Losses at the gene ends were 5 bases for V and 8 bases for J; bases not matched to a gene: 11. This CDR3 has 16 amino acids. The sequenced sample consisted of naive CD4+ T cells from blood. The chain couples TRBV12-5 to TRBJ1-6; 8 bases are a match to TRBD1. This clonotype was obtained from a woman aged 35 to 49 in good health. The CDR3 region is CASGQAGGSIHSPLHF. DNA of the CDR3: TGTGCTAGTGGTCAAGCAGGGGGCTCTATACATTCACCCCTCCACTTT.